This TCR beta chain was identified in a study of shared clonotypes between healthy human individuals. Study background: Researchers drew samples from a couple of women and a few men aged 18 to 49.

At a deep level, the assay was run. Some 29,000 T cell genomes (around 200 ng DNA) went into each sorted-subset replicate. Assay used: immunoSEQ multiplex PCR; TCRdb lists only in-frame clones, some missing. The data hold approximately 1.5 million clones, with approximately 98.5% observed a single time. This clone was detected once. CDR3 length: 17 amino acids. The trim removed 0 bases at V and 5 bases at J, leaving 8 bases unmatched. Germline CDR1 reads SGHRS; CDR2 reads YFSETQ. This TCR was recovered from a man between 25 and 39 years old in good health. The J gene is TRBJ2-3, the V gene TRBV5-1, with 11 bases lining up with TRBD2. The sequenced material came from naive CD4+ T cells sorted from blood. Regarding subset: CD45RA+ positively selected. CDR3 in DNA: TGCGCCAGCAGCTTGGGGCCGACTAGCGGGACGTTAGATACGCAGTATTTT. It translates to CASSLGPTSGTLDTQYF.